Each of the 5 T cell receptor beta chains below was sequenced from the same sample in a study of CD4 T cells in relation to SARS-CoV-2 and coronaviruses. Assay: immunoSEQ multiplex PCR; the TCRdb copy retains only in-frame clones and omits some. The top ten hold roughly 0.14% of the sample, which has some 69,000 clones, around 93% seen once. Before the COVID-19 pandemic, during about 2011-2019, CD4+ T cells were taken from unexposed donors. Sequenced material: naive CD4+ T cells from PBMCs. Regarding subset: naive CD4+ T cells isolated by negative enrichment. These receptors were collected from a human donor in good health.

The chain has TRBV7-3 and TRBJ2-7, with 7 positions matching TRBD2. The CDR3 runs to 16 residues. Germline V gives CDR1 SGHTA, CDR2 FQGTGA. The ends lost 5 bases at V and 2 bases at J; junction bases unmatched: 12. CDR3 in DNA: TGTGCCAGCAGCCCCCAATCGAGCGGGACCACCTACGAGCAGTACTTC. It encodes CASSPQSSGTTYEQYF.

This clone was counted once. The CDR3 DNA reads TGTGCCAGCAGCTTGACTAGCGGGAGTTCCTACAATGAGCAGTTCTTC. Protein product: CASSLTSGSSYNEQFF. The rearrangement joins TRBV5-6 to TRBJ2-1; 11 bases match TRBD2. Trimming at V came to 1 base and at J to 1 base, leaving 1 base not matched to a gene. Germline V gene sequence: CDR1 SGHDT, CDR2 YYEEEE. This CDR3 spans 16 amino acids.

This clone was seen only a few times. The chain is built from TRBV7-9 and TRBJ2-5; TRBD1 might be the D (6 bases). This CDR3 has 17 amino acids. The V gene's germline CDR1 is SEHNR and CDR2 FQNEAQ (reference sequence). V was clipped by 0 bases and J by 5 bases, with 19 bases between them. CDR3 coding DNA: TGTGCCAGCAGCTTAGCGAAGGCAGGGGAAGGTAGGGAGACCCAGTACTTC. Its protein product is CASSLAKAGEGRETQYF.

The rearrangement joins TRBV2 to TRBJ2-3, with TRBD2 matching 10 bases. With 5 bases clipped from V and 3 bases from J, the junction kept 5 bases outside the gene matches. There are 15 residues in the CDR3. Germline loops: CDR1 SNHLY, CDR2 FYNNEI. In nucleotides, the CDR3 is TGTGCCAGCAGTCTTCTAGCGGGAGATACAGATACGCAGTATTTT. This translates into CASSLLAGDTDTQYF.

V gene TRBV7-7 combines with J gene TRBJ2-7; 10 nucleotides align to TRBD2. This CDR3 is built from 18 residues. J gave up 3 bases and V 3 bases, and 14 bases lay outside the gene matches. CDR1 and CDR2 from the germline V gene are SSHAT and FNYEAQ (reference sequence). CDR3 coding DNA: TGTGCCAGCAGCTTGACGACTAGCGGGTATACGAGTTGCTACGAGCAGTACTTC. Protein sequence: CASSLTTSGYTSCYEQYF.